A selection of T cell receptor beta chains follows, all from one sample in a study of T cells of healthy individuals. TCRdb analysed the 5' RACE reads with MiXCR anew, one entry per CDR3 protein. The sample contains about 100,000 distinct CDR3 sequences, approximately 18% of which appear only once. The receptor set was obtained from a human donor in good health. The CDR3 runs from the conserved cysteine through the conserved F or W. The D gene is left open where the match is weak. Not every row has a clone size; where given, it reads once, few, many or a size class.

j_call clone_size v_call d_call cdr3_nt cdr3_aa
TRBJ1-2 few TRBV28 TRBD1 TGTGCCGGCAGTTTTACAGGGGGACTTCGGAGAGGAGGCTACACCTTC CAGSFTGGLRRGGYTF
TRBJ1-4 . TRBV20-1 TRBD1 TGCAGTGCTAGTCCACAGGGGGTCGAAAAACTGTTTTTT CSASPQGVEKLFF
TRBJ2-3 few TRBV20-1 TRBD2 TGCAGTGCCGTGGGCCTGAGAGCGGGGGGGCAAGATACGCAGTATTTT CSAVGLRAGGQDTQYF
TRBJ1-5 few TRBV28 TRBD1 TGTGCCAGCAGTTGGGGGACAGGCCCCAATCAGCCCCAGCATTTT CASSWGTGPNQPQHF
TRBJ2-7 . TRBV7-9 TRBD1 TGTGCCAGCAGTTCCGGGACAGGGGTGTACGAGCAGTACTTC CASSSGTGVYEQYF
TRBJ2-1 . TRBV2 TRBD2 TGTGCCAGCACCCGACTAGCGGGGGGGTTAGAAGGTGAGCAGTTCTTC CASTRLAGGLEGEQFF
TRBJ2-3 few TRBV11-3 . TGTGCCAGCAGCTTAGATGCACATGGGGTAGATACGCAGTATTTT CASSLDAHGVDTQYF
TRBJ2-5 few TRBV14 . TGTGCCAGCAGCCTACTTGGTGCAGGGCTACAAGAGACCCAGTACTTC CASSLLGAGLQETQYF
TRBJ2-2 . TRBV20-1 TRBD2 TGCAGTGCTAGAGTAGCGGGAGGTCACACCGGGGAGCTGTTTTTT CSARVAGGHTGELFF
TRBJ1-1 many TRBV12-3/TRBV12-4 TRBD1 TGTGCCAGCACCCTGCAGGGGGACACTGAAGCTTTCTTT CASTLQGDTEAFF
TRBJ2-4 few TRBV6-2/TRBV6-3 TRBD1 TGTGCCAGCAGTTTCACCCGGGACAGGGGTGAGGCCAAAAACATTCAGTACTTC CASSFTRDRGEAKNIQYF
TRBJ2-3 . TRBV28 . TGTGCCAGCAGTTTACGGGACATCACAGATACGCAGTATTTT CASSLRDITDTQYF
TRBJ2-7 . TRBV20-1 TRBD2 TGCAGTGCTAGAGATATAGGGGAGGGGCGCATCTCCTACGAGCAGTACTTC CSARDIGEGRISYEQYF
TRBJ2-7 . TRBV4-1 TRBD2 TGCGCCAGCAGCCAACGGACTAGCGGGAATTACGAGCAGTACTTC CASSQRTSGNYEQYF
TRBJ1-1 . TRBV5-1 . TGCGCCAGCAGCTTGGTAGGTGATGAAGCTTTCTTT CASSLVGDEAFF
TRBJ1-5 few TRBV28 TRBD1 TGTGCCAGCAGGGGACAGGGAAATAGCAATCAGCCCCAGCATTTT CASRGQGNSNQPQHF
TRBJ2-3 few TRBV7-3 . TGTGCCAGCAGCTTAAGCGGGGACCCCACAGATACGCAGTATTTT CASSLSGDPTDTQYF
TRBJ2-3 many TRBV29-1 . TGCAGCGCCCTCGGGACTCGCACAGATACGCAGTATTTT CSALGTRTDTQYF
TRBJ2-1 . TRBV28 . TGTGCCAGCACCCTTGTGGGGTTAGGGGATGAGCAGTTCTTC CASTLVGLGDEQFF
TRBJ1-1 . TRBV6-5 . TGTGCCAGCAGTACAACAGGAGAAGCTTTCTTT CASSTTGEAFF
TRBJ2-2 few TRBV6-2/TRBV6-3 . TGTGCCAGCAGTTACGTATCAGGCACCACCGGGGAGCTGTTTTTT CASSYVSGTTGELFF
TRBJ1-3 . TRBV2 . TGTGCCAGCAGGCCCCAAGGGCCTGGAAACACCATATATTTT CASRPQGPGNTIYF
TRBJ2-2 . TRBV7-2 . TGTGCCAGCAGCCCTTACCAGGTGGCCGGGGAGCTGTTTTTT CASSPYQVAGELFF
TRBJ2-7 . TRBV7-6 TRBD1 TGTGCCAGCAGCCCGGGACAGGGAAATTTCTACGAGCAGTACTTC CASSPGQGNFYEQYF
TRBJ2-7 few TRBV10-3 TRBD1 TGTGCCATCAGTGAATGGGGGACAGGTTTCAACGAGCAGTACTTC CAISEWGTGFNEQYF
TRBJ2-7 many TRBV12-3/TRBV12-4 . TGTGCCAGCAGTTTTGGGGACACAGTAACGAACGAGCAGTACTTC CASSFGDTVTNEQYF
TRBJ1-1 few TRBV2 . TGTGCCAGCATCTCCGCCAGCCTGCCTGAAGCTTTCTTT CASISASLPEAFF
TRBJ2-4 . TRBV7-2 . TGTGCCAGCAGCTTAGCGCGAGGCGGAGAACAGTACTTC CASSLARGGEQYF
TRBJ2-5 few TRBV2 . TGTGCCAGCAGCGGGGGCCAAGAGACCCAGTACTTC CASSGGQETQYF
TRBJ2-7 many TRBV5-5 TRBD2 TGTGCCAGCAGCCAAACTAGCGGGAGCTTCGACGAGCAGTACTTC CASSQTSGSFDEQYF
TRBJ1-5 few TRBV6-6 . TGTGCCAGCAGTTACTCGACGTGGGGAGAACAGCCCCAGCATTTT CASSYSTWGEQPQHF
TRBJ2-5 many TRBV5-6 . TGTGCCAGCACCAGGACAGTATATCAAGAGACCCAGTACTTC CASTRTVYQETQYF
TRBJ2-7 . TRBV7-2 TRBD2 TGTGCCAGCAGCTTAAGACTAGCGGGGGTCTCTTGGGAGCAGTACTTC CASSLRLAGVSWEQYF